The 2 T cell receptor beta chains below all came from one sample that was sequenced in a study of STAT3 mutations in large granular lymphocyte leukemia. No antigen has been assigned to these receptors. This table comes from immunoSEQ multiplex PCR, and its TCRdb copy is limited to in-frame clones, with some not included. The sample lists 2,000 to 3,000 clones; less than 60% were seen once. Overall study findings and caveats: At least one immunodominant TCR beta clonotype appeared in every T-cell large granular lymphocyte leukemia patient.

The sample consisted of peripheral blood mononuclear cells. The receptor source for this set is a man aged 60 to 75 with T-cell large granular lymphocyte leukemia. Some clones in this sample may be carry-over from other donors' samples.

V is TRBV18 and J is TRBJ2-7; 10 nucleotides match TRBD1. CDR1 KGHSH and CDR2 LQKENI come from the germline V gene. With V trimmed by 8 bases and J by 7 bases, 5 bases remained unmatched. The CDR3 is 12 amino acids. CDR3 protein: CASTWTGGEQYF. Here the CDR3 DNA reads TGTGCCAGCACATGGACAGGGGGGGAGCAGTACTTC.

The genes are TRBV7-9 and TRBJ1-5; no clear D. V was clipped by 4 bases and J by 9 bases, with 19 bases between them. Germline-derived CDR1 and CDR2 are SEHNR and FQNEAQ (reference sequence). This CDR3 spans 15 amino acids. CDR3 DNA sequence: TGTGCCAGCAGCTCTTTAACGGACGGCCCTCGGCCCCAGCATTTT. It is translated as CASSSLTDGPRPQHF.